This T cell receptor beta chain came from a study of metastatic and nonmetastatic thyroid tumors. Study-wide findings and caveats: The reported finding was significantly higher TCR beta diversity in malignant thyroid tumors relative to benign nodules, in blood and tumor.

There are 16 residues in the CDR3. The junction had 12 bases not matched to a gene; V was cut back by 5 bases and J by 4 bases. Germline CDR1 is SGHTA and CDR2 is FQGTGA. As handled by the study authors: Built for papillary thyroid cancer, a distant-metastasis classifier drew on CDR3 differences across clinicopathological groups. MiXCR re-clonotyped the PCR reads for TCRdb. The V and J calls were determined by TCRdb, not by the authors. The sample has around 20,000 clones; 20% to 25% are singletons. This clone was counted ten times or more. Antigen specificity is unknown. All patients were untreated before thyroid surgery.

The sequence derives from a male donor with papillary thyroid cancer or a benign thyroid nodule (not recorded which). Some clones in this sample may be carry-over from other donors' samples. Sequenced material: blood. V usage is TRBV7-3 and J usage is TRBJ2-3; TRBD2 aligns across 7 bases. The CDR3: CASSLSSGAGSDTQYF. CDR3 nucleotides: TGTGCCAGCAGCCTTTCTAGCGGAGCAGGATCAGATACGCAGTATTTT.